Shown below are 26 T cell receptor beta chains from a single sample sequenced in a study of blood T cell repertoires in COVID-19. The protocol was immunoSEQ multiplex PCR, while the TCRdb copy is restricted to in-frame clones and leaves out a portion. The sample consists of about 48,000 clones, about 88% of them appearing once. Material: PBMCs or T cells enriched from blood (not recorded which). These receptor sequences come from a woman aged 50 to 60 who had recovered from COVID-19.

This chain links TRBV10-1 with TRBJ1-3; D gene unclear. Germline CDR1 is WNHNN and CDR2 is SYGVQD (reference sequence). The CDR3 is made up of 15 amino acids. V was cut by 8 bases and J by 0 bases, with 14 bases left in between. The CDR3 loop reads CASPDPRVSGNTIYF. As DNA, the CDR3 is TGCGCCAGCCCTGACCCGCGGGTCTCTGGAAACACCATATATTTT.

This clone is a singleton in its sample. This chain joins TRBV19 and TRBJ2-1, with D perhaps TRBD2 (7 bases). Germline V gene lookup returns CDR1 LNHDA and CDR2 SQIVND (reference sequence). V lost 1 base and J 8 bases, leaving 12 bases between the germline ends. The CDR3 runs 14 residues. The CDR3 coding sequence is TGTGCCAGTAGTATAGTAAGGGGGGGATATGAGCAGTTCTTC. It encodes CASSIVRGGYEQFF.

This clone turned up a few times. V is TRBV18 and J is TRBJ1-3; 9 nucleotides match TRBD1. Germline V gene sequence: CDR1 KGHSH, CDR2 LQKENI. J gave up 1 base and V 8 bases, and 12 bases lay outside the gene matches. CDR3 length equals 17 residues. The CDR3 is CASPKPGQGTSGNTIYF. The CDR3 DNA is TGTGCCAGCCCGAAACCTGGACAGGGGACTTCTGGAAACACCATATATTTT.

The V call is TRBV3-1 (or the pseudogene TRBV3-2), the J call TRBJ2-5; D is unclear. This CDR3 is built from 12 residues. V was cut by 5 bases and J by 6 bases, with 10 bases left in between. Germline V lookup: CDR1 LGHDT, CDR2 YNNKEL (reference sequence). The CDR3 DNA reads TGTGCCAGCAGCACTCAGGTCCAGACCCAGTACTTC. Amino acids: CASSTQVQTQYF.

The chain carries TRBV19 and TRBJ1-1, with D possibly TRBD1 on 6 matching bases. This CDR3 region has 15 residues. V was shortened by 4 bases and J by 6 bases, with 18 bases between the two germline ends. Germline V gene lookup returns CDR1 LNHDA and CDR2 SQIVND (reference sequence). CDR3 sequence (DNA): TGTGCCAGTAGTAACCGACAGGCACGGTCGGCTGAAGCTTTCTTT. Protein sequence: CASSNRQARSAEAFF.

This clone was seen a handful of times. This sequence joins TRBV18 and TRBJ1-6; tentatively, D is TRBD1 (6 bases). This CDR3 is 16 amino acids long. V lost 1 base to trimming and J lost 6 bases, with 13 bases between them. CDR1 is KGHSH, CDR2 LQKENI, per germline. CDR3 region: CASSPQAGDRNSPLHF. Here the CDR3 DNA reads TGTGCCAGCTCACCACAGGCAGGGGATCGTAATTCACCCCTCCACTTT. Full variable domain (missing parts from reference TRBV18 and TRBJ1-6): NAGVMQNPRHLVRRRGQEARLRCSPMKGHSHVYWYRQLPEEGLKFMVYLQKENIIDESGMPKERFSAEFPKEGPSILRIQQVVRGDSAAYFCASSPQAGDRNSPLHFGNGTRLTVT.

CDR3 amino acids: CSSNRGTEAFF. For the CDR3, the DNA is TGCAGCTCAAACCGGGGCACTGAAGCTTTCTTT. The chain is built from TRBV29-1 and TRBJ1-1; no definite D call. Germline V CDR1 and CDR2: SQVTM, ANQGSEA. V lost 8 bases, J lost 4 bases, and 11 bases lay in between. This CDR3 has 11 amino acids.

This sequence joins TRBV7-8 and TRBJ1-2; perhaps TRBD1 as D (5 bases). The V gene lost 5 bases and the J gene lost 7 bases, with 20 bases spanning the gap. CDR3 size: 15 residues. Germline lookup yields CDR1 SGHVS and CDR2 FQNEAQ. CDR3 sequence (DNA): TGTGCCAGCAGCCCACCCCAGGGATCGGCAAGTGGCTACACCTTC. This codes for CASSPPQGSASGYTF.

The gene calls are TRBV5-4 and TRBJ2-2; 9 bases fit TRBD2. Germline CDR1 is SGHNT and CDR2 is YYREEE (reference sequence). The V and J ends lost 6 bases and 6 bases, in that order; junction bases with no gene match: 12. The CDR3 is 16 residues long. The CDR3 sequence is CASNEGRGLAAGELFF. The CDR3 region has the DNA TGTGCCAGCAACGAGGGGAGGGGACTAGCCGCCGGGGAGCTGTTTTTT. The full variable domain, in which reference TRBV5-4 and TRBJ2-2 provide the parts outside the CDR3, is ETGVTQSPTHLIKTRGQQVTLRCSSQSGHNTVSWYQQALGQGPQFIFQYYREEENGRGNFPPRFSGLQFPNYSSELNVNALELDDSALYLCASNEGRGLAAGELFFGEGSRLTVL.

This rearrangement joins TRBV11-3 to TRBJ1-3, with a weak D call TRBD1 (6 bases). V gave up 5 bases and J gave up 0 bases, with 14 bases separating them. Germline V gene sequence: CDR1 SGHNT, CDR2 YENEEA. The CDR3 runs to 16 residues. The CDR3 DNA reads TGTGCCAGCAGCCAACAAGGGACAACCTCTGGAAACACCATATATTTT. Protein product: CASSQQGTTSGNTIYF.

The rearrangement links TRBV4-3 to TRBJ2-1; the D gene is possibly TRBD2 (5 bases). CDR1 LGHNA and CDR2 YSLEER come from the germline V gene. This CDR3 has 15 residues. V was shortened by 0 bases and J by 6 bases, with 12 bases between the two germline ends. CDR3 nucleotides: TGCGCCAGCAGCCAAGATAGGAGGCGGGCCAATGAGCAGTTCTTC. Its protein product is CASSQDRRRANEQFF.

The CDR3 DNA reads as TGTGCCAGCAGCCCTATCGCCACAGGGACAGGGGACAATGAGCAGTTCTTC. The encoded protein is CASSPIATGTGDNEQFF. The chain carries TRBV7-2 and TRBJ2-1; 10 nucleotides line up with TRBD1. Germline V CDR1 and CDR2: SGHTA, FQGNSA. V gave up 5 bases and J gave up 5 bases; unmatched junction bases: 12. The CDR3 sequence is 17 residues long.

The V and J genes are TRBV3-1 (or the pseudogene TRBV3-2) and TRBJ2-2; 13 nucleotides agree with TRBD2. Germline loops: CDR1 LGHDT, CDR2 YNNKEL (reference sequence). The V and J ends lost 6 bases and 6 bases, in that order; junction bases with no gene match: 4. This CDR3 is built from 15 residues. The CDR3 sequence: CASRDTSGGAGELFF. DNA for the CDR3: TGTGCCAGCAGGGACACTAGCGGGGGGGCCGGGGAGCTGTTTTTT.

This clone was picked up a small number of times. The chain joins TRBV7-2 to TRBJ1-2; the D gene is possibly TRBD1 (6 bases). The CDR3 has 15 residues. The germline V and J ends were trimmed by 5 bases and 5 bases, with 18 bases remaining between them. Germline V gene lookup returns CDR1 SGHTA and CDR2 FQGNSA. Written as DNA, the CDR3 is TGTGCCAGCAGCGATCCACAGGGTGTGAGTTATGGCTACACCTTC. Protein: CASSDPQGVSYGYTF.

The J gene is TRBJ2-5, the V gene TRBV3-1 (or the pseudogene TRBV3-2); possible D gene TRBD2, 6 bases. Germline CDR1 LGHDT, CDR2 YNNKEL (reference sequence). The CDR3 has 14 residues. V lost 2 bases and J 5 bases, leaving 12 bases between the germline ends. The CDR3, as DNA: TGTGCCAGCAGCCAACTAGGGGCGGGGGAGACCCAGTACTTC. This gives the protein CASSQLGAGETQYF.

In its sample, this clone was seen a few times. V and J are TRBV28 and TRBJ2-7; maybe TRBD2 (5 bases). The CDR3 is 14 residues long. The V gene's germline CDR1 is MDHEN and CDR2 SYDVKM. Trimming cost V 7 bases and J 4 bases, with 17 bases left between them. The CDR3 protein is CASNWRGRGYEQYF. CDR3 coding DNA: TGTGCCAGCAACTGGAGAGGGAGAGGGTACGAGCAGTACTTC.

In nucleotides, the CDR3 is TGTGCCAGTAGCCAGACAGGAAATCAGCCCCAGCATTTT. It codes for CASSQTGNQPQHF. The chain employs TRBV19 and TRBJ1-5; D is possibly TRBD1 (6 bases). V lost 6 bases, J lost 4 bases, and 10 bases lay in between. CDR1 is LNHDA, CDR2 SQIVND, per germline (reference sequence). The CDR3 contains 13 residues.

V usage is TRBV20-1 and J usage is TRBJ2-1, with D perhaps matching TRBD2 (6 bases). Germline V lookup: CDR1 DFQATT, CDR2 SNEGSKA (reference sequence). With 3 bases removed from V and 4 bases from J, the gap between germline ends came to 16 bases. The CDR3 runs 15 residues. This chain's CDR3 is CSASGGKNPYNEQFF. The CDR3 bases are TGCAGTGCTAGTGGAGGGAAGAACCCTTACAATGAGCAGTTCTTC.

V and J are TRBV6-1 and TRBJ2-7; 7 positions agree with TRBD1. Germline CDR1 is MNHNS and CDR2 is SASEGT. J was trimmed by 3 bases and V by 3 bases; bases with no gene match: 8. This CDR3 has 15 residues. The CDR3: CASSEPDRWSYEQYF. The CDR3 region has the DNA TGTGCCAGCAGTGAGCCGGACAGGTGGAGCTACGAGCAGTACTTC.

The genes are TRBV4-3 and TRBJ1-6; no clear D. The CDR3 has 14 residues. The germline CDR1 and CDR2 sequences are LGHNA and YSLEER. Trimming took off 3 bases at V and 9 bases at J, with 12 bases between the two ends. The CDR3 DNA follows: TGCGCCAGCAGCCAGGACTATTCGGGTTCACCCCTCCACTTT. Translated: CASSQDYSGSPLHF.

The chain combines TRBV11-2 with TRBJ1-6; D is ambiguous. Per germline, CDR1 SGHAT and CDR2 FQNNGV. The CDR3 consists of 15 residues. V was shortened by 5 bases and J by 7 bases, with 15 bases between the two germline ends. The CDR3 reads CASSPSPQTNSPLHF. The CDR3 region has the DNA TGTGCCAGCAGCCCCTCCCCACAGACGAATTCACCCCTCCACTTT.

The chain uses TRBV7-2 and TRBJ2-7; possibly TRBD2 for D (6 bases). CDR1 and CDR2 from the germline V gene are SGHTA and FQGNSA. The CDR3 has 14 amino acids. The V end was cut by 5 bases, the J end by 0 bases, with 11 bases between. The CDR3 protein is CASSPDYRSYEQYF. CDR3 bases: TGTGCCAGCAGCCCGGACTACCGCTCCTACGAGCAGTACTTC.

V is TRBV6-2 or TRBV6-3 and J is TRBJ2-1; D gene unclear. V was cut by 6 bases and J by 7 bases, with 7 bases left in between. There are 11 residues in the CDR3. Per the germline V gene, CDR1 is MNHEY and CDR2 is SVGEGT. The CDR3, as DNA: TGTGCCAGCAGCCGCACTAATGAGCAGTTCTTC. Translation: CASSRTNEQFF.

The rearrangement uses TRBV13 and TRBJ2-2, with 10 bases lining up with TRBD2. V was pared by 4 bases and J by 4 bases, with 12 bases of the junction left unmatched. Germline V gene sequence: CDR1 PRHDT, CDR2 FYEKMQ (reference sequence). The CDR3 length is 18 residues. CDR3 sequence (DNA): TGTGCCAGCAGCTCCCCTAGCGGGAGATTGGTGGGCACCGGGGAGCTGTTTTTT. Its translation is CASSSPSGRLVGTGELFF.

The V gene is TRBV9, the J gene TRBJ2-3; 8 bases align to TRBD2. The V gene's germline CDR1 is SGDLS and CDR2 YYNGEE. CDR3 length: 15 amino acids. The ends lost 0 bases at V and 2 bases at J; junction bases unmatched: 2. The CDR3 here is CASSVAGGFTDTQYF. The CDR3 DNA reads TGTGCCAGCAGCGTAGCGGGGGGGTTCACAGATACGCAGTATTTT.

Here the CDR3 reads CASSQGRGLVDTQYF. CDR3 DNA: TGTGCCAGCAGCCAAGGGCGAGGTTTGGTAGATACGCAGTATTTT. The chain uses TRBV4-2 and TRBJ2-3; D unresolved. Trimming took 1 base from V and 5 from J, leaving 13 bases between them. Germline-derived CDR1 and CDR2 are LGHNA and YNFKEQ. There are 15 residues in the CDR3.